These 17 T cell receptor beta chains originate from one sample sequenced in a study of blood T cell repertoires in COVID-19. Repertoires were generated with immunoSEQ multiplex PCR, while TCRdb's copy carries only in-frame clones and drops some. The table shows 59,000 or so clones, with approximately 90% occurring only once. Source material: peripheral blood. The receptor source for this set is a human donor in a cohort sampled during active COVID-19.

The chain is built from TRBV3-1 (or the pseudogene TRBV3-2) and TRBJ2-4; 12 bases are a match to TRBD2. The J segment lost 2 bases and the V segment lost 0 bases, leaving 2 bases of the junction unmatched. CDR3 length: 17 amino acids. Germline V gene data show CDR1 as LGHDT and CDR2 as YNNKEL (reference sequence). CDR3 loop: CASSQEGTSGPKNIQYF. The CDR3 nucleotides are TGTGCCAGCAGCCAAGAAGGGACTAGCGGGCCCAAAAACATTCAGTACTTC.

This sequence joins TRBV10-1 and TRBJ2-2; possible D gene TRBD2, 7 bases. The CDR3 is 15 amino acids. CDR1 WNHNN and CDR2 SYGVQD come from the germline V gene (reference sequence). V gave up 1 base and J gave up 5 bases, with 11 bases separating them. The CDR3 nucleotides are TGCGCCAGCAGTGAGTTTCGGGGGGCAACCGGGGAGCTGTTTTTT. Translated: CASSEFRGATGELFF.

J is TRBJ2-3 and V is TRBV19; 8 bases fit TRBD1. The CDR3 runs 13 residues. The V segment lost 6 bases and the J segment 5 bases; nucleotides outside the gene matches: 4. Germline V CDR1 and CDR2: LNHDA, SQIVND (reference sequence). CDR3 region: CASSSGGLDTQYF. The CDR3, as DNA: TGTGCCAGTAGCTCAGGGGGCCTAGATACGCAGTATTTT.

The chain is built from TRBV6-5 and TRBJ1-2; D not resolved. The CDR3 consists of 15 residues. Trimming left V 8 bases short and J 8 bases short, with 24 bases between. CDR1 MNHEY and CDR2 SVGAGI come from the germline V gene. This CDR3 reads CASSVPGAHIEGYTF. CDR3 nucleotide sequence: TGTGCCAGCTCCGTTCCCGGTGCCCATATCGAAGGCTACACCTTC.

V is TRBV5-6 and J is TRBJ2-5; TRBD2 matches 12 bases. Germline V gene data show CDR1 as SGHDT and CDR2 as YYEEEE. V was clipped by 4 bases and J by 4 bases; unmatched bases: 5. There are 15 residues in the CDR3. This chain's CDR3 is CASSRGLAGPETQYF. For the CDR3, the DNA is TGTGCCAGCAGCCGCGGACTAGCGGGACCAGAGACCCAGTACTTC.

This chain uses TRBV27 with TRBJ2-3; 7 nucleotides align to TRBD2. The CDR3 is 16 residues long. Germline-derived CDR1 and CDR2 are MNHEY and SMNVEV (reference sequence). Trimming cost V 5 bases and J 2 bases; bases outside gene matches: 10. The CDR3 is CASSLGTTTVTDTQYF. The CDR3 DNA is TGTGCCAGCAGTCTCGGGACTACCACCGTCACAGATACGCAGTATTTT.

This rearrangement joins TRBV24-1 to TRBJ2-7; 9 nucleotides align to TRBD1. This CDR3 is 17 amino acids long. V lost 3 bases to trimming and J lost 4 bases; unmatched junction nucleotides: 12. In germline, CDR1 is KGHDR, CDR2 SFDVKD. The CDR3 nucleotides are TGTGCCACCAGTGATCCTGACAGGGGGACTGGGATATACGAGCAGTACTTC. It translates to CATSDPDRGTGIYEQYF.

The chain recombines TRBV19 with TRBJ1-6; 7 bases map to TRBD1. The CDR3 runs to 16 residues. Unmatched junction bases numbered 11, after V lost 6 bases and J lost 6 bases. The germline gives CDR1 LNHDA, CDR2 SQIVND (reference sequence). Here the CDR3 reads CASRPGTASSNSPLHF. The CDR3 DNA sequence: TGTGCCAGTAGACCAGGGACAGCCTCTAGTAATTCACCCCTCCACTTT.

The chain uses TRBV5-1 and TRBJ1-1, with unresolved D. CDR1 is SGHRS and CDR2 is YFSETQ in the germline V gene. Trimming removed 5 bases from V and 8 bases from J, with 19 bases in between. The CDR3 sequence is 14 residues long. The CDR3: CASRFRPESSEAFF. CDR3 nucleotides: TGCGCCAGCAGATTTCGGCCGGAAAGTAGCGAAGCTTTCTTT. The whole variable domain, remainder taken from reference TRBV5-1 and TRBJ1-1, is KAGVTQTPRYLIKTRGQQVTLSCSPISGHRSVSWYQQTPGQGLQFLFEYFSETQRNKGNFPGRFSGRQFSNSRSEMNVSTLELGDSALYLCASRFRPESSEAFFGQGTRLTVV.

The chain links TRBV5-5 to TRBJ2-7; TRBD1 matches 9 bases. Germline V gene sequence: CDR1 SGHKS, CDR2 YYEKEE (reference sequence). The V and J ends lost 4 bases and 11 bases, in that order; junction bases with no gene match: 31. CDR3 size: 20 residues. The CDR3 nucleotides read TGTGCCAGCAGCGAGGGGACAGCTTCGTTAACATTGTGGGGACAGGGAGAAGAGTACTTC. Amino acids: CASSEGTASLTLWGQGEEYF.

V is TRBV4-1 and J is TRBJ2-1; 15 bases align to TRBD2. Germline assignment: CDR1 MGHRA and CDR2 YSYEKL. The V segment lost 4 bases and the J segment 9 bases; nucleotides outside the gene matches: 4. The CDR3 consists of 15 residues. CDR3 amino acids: CASSLGLAGGTEQFF. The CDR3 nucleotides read TGCGCCAGCAGCCTTGGACTAGCGGGAGGGACTGAGCAGTTCTTC.

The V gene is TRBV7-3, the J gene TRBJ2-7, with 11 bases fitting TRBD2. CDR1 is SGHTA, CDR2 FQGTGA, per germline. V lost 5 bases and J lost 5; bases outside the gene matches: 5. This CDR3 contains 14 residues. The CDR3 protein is CASSHTSGSDEQYF. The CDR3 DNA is TGTGCCAGCAGCCATACTAGCGGGAGCGACGAGCAGTACTTC.

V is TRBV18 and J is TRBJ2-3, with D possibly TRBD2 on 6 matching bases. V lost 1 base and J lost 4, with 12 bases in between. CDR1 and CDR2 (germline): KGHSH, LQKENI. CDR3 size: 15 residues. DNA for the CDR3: TGTGCCAGCTCACCACGCTTCGGGGAGGCAGATACGCAGTATTTT. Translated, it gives CASSPRFGEADTQYF.

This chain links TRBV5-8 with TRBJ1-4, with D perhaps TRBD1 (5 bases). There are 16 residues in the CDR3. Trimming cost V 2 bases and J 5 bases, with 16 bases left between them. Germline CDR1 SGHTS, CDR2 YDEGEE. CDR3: CASSFMRTTGNEKLFF. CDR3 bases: TGTGCCAGCAGCTTTATGAGGACTACAGGAAATGAAAAACTGTTTTTT.

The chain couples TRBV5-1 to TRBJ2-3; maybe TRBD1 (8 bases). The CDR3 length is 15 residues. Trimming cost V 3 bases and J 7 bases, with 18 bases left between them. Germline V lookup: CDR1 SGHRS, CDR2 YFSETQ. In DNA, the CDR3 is TGCGCCAGCAGCTCTGGACAGGGCGGGGGATATACGCAGTATTTT. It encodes CASSSGQGGGYTQYF.

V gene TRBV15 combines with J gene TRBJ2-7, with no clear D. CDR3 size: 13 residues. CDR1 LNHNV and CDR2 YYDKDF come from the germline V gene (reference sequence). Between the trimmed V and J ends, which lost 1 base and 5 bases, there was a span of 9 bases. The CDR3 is CATSRALVDEQYF. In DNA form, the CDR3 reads TGTGCCACCAGCAGAGCCCTTGTCGACGAGCAGTACTTC.

In DNA, the CDR3 is TGTGCCAGCAGCGCTGGCCAGGGGGCTATCAATCAGCCCCAGCATTTT. This translates into CASSAGQGAINQPQHF. The chain recombines TRBV9 with TRBJ1-5, with 8 bases fitting TRBD1. Germline CDR1 SGDLS, CDR2 YYNGEE. CDR3 length equals 16 residues. V lost 3 bases to trimming and J lost 3 bases; unmatched junction nucleotides: 8.